Listed below are T cell receptor beta chains from one sample, sequenced in a study of siplizumab effects on memory and regulatory T cells. Profiling relied on immunoSEQ multiplex PCR, and the TCRdb table lists in-frame clones only, not all of them. The sample yields more than 45,000 clones, about 97% seen once. Material for sequencing was naive CD4+ T cells sorted from blood. These receptors came from a human donor in good health. Each CDR3 is given with its conserved first and last residue. A D gene is named only where the DNA matches it firmly. Only part of the rows carry a size: once, few, many, or a class if the clone is expanded.

NA | TRBJ2-2 | TRBV7-2 | NA | TGTGCCAGCAGCCTTGCGAAAAGGGAGCTGTTTTTT | CASSLAKRELFF
NA | TRBJ2-7 | TRBV6-6 | TRBD2 | TGTGCCAGCAGTTACTCACCAGCGGGGTACGAGCAGTACTTC | CASSYSPAGYEQYF
NA | TRBJ1-5 | TRBV19 | TRBD1 | TGTGCCAGTAGTATATTCGACAGGGGAGATCAGCCCCAGCATTTT | CASSIFDRGDQPQHF
NA | TRBJ2-3 | TRBV5-6 | TRBD2 | TGTGCCAGCAGCTTGTTATTTCCGACACTAGCGACAAGCACAGATACGCAGTATTTT | CASSLLFPTLATSTDTQYF
once | TRBJ1-5 | TRBV15 | NA | TGTGCCACCAGCAGAGATCGGGGCCAGGGAAGAGAGCCCCAGCATTTT | CATSRDRGQGREPQHF
NA | TRBJ2-7 | TRBV7-9 | TRBD1 | TGTGCCAGCAGCAGTTACAGGGGAGATGAGCAGTACTTC | CASSSYRGDEQYF
NA | TRBJ2-2 | TRBV18 | TRBD1 | TGTGCCAGCTCACCAAGGACAGGGGACACCGGGGAGCTGTTTTTT | CASSPRTGDTGELFF
NA | TRBJ2-1 | TRBV6-5 | TRBD2 | TGTGCCAGCAGTTATCGACTAGCGGGCGAGCAGTTCTTC | CASSYRLAGEQFF
NA | TRBJ1-2 | TRBV7-9 | NA | TGTGCCAGCAGCTACGGGCAGTATGGCTACACCTTC | CASSYGQYGYTF
NA | TRBJ2-7 | TRBV28 | TRBD1 | TGTGCCAGCAGTTTGCCGGGACAGGGGATATACGAGCAGTACTTC | CASSLPGQGIYEQYF
NA | TRBJ2-7 | TRBV4-3 | NA | TGCGCCAGCAGCCAGGGTTTCGAGCAGTACTTC | CASSQGFEQYF
NA | TRBJ1-5 | TRBV5-1 | NA | TGCGCCAGCAGCTTGGCGGGGGGAGAGGGCAATCAGCCCCAGCATTTT | CASSLAGGEGNQPQHF